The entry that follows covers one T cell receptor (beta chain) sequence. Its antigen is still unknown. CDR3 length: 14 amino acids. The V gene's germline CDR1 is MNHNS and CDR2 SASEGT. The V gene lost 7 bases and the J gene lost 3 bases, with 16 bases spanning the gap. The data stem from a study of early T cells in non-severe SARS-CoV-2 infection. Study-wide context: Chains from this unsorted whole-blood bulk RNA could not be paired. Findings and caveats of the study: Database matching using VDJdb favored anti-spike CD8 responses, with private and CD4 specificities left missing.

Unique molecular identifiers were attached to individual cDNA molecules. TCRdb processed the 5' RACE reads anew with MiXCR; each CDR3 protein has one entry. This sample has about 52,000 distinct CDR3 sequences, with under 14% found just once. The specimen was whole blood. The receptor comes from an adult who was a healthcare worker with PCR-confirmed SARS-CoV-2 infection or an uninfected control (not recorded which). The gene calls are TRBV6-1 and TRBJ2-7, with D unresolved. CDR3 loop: CASTRKHGIYEQYF. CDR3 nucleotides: TGTGCCAGCACGAGAAAACATGGAATCTACGAGCAGTACTTC.